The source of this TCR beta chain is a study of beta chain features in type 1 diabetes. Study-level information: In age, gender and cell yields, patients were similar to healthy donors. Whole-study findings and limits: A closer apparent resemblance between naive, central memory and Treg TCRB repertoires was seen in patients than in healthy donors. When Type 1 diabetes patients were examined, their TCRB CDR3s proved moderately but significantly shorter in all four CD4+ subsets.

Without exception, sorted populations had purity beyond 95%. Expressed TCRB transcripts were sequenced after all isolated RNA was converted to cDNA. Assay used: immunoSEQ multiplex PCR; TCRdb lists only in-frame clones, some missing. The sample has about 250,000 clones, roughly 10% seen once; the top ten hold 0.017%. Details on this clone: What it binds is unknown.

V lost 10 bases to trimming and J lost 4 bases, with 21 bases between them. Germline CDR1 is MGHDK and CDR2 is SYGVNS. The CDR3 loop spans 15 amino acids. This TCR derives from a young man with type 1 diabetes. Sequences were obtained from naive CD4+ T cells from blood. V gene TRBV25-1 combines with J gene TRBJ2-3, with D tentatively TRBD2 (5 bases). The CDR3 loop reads CATPPPGLAADTQYF. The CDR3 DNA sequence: TGTGCCACCCCCCCGCCCGGGCTAGCAGCAGATACGCAGTATTTT. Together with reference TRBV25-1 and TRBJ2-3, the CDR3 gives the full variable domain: EADIYQTPRYLVIGTGKKITLECSQTMGHDKMYWYQQDPGMELHLIHYSYGVNSTEKGDLSSESTVSRIRTEHFPLTLESARPSHTSQYLCATPPPGLAADTQYFGPGTRLTVL.